The next 25 T cell receptor beta chains were all read from a single sample in a study of T-cell memory formation after mild COVID-19. TCRdb called the 5' RACE reads again in MiXCR, with one record for every CDR3 protein. In the table there are approximately 210,000 distinct CDR3 sequences, about 10% of which are singletons. The sample comprised PBMCs or a T cell subset sorted from them (not recorded which). These receptors were collected from a man aged 18 to 30 who had mild COVID-19 (a few samples of this study predate the infection). Cell type and time point are not known.

The chain has TRBV12-3 or TRBV12-4 and TRBJ1-1; D perhaps matches TRBD1 (5 bases). The CDR3 is made up of 15 amino acids. The germline V and J ends were trimmed by 7 bases and 1 base, with 16 bases remaining between them. DNA of the CDR3: TGTGCCAGCACCCTGCGGGGCGGGGGGAACACTGAAGCTTTCTTT. Residues: CASTLRGGGNTEAFF.

The table lists this clonotype with a few counts. The V gene is TRBV5-1, the J gene TRBJ2-2, with D perhaps matching TRBD1 (6 bases). Trimming took 2 bases from V and 2 from J, leaving 13 bases between them. The length of the CDR3 is 16 residues. Germline CDR1 is SGHRS and CDR2 is YFSETQ. The CDR3 protein is CASSFKTGYNTGELFF. The DNA for the CDR3 is TGCGCCAGCAGCTTCAAAACAGGGTACAACACCGGGGAGCTGTTTTTT.

The chain couples TRBV7-8 to TRBJ1-3; no definite D call. The CDR3 has 15 residues. V lost 5 bases to trimming and J lost 0 bases, with 11 bases between them. Germline V lookup: CDR1 SGHVS, CDR2 FQNEAQ. The CDR3: CASSPLVISGNTIYF. Here the CDR3 DNA reads TGTGCCAGCAGCCCACTCGTCATCTCTGGAAACACCATATATTTT.

This clonotype has more than one count but fewer than ten. The V call is TRBV11-2, the J call TRBJ2-5; D unclear. CDR1 SGHAT and CDR2 FQNNGV come from the germline V gene. The CDR3 totals 13 residues. Trimming shortened V by 5 bases and J by 3 bases, and 10 bases separated the two germline ends. CDR3 protein: CASSRWRKETQYF. Written as DNA, the CDR3 is TGTGCCAGCAGCCGCTGGAGAAAAGAGACCCAGTACTTC.

This clonotype was seen a handful of times. V and J are TRBV7-9 and TRBJ1-2; 7 bases line up with TRBD1. The junction had 4 bases not matched to a gene; V was cut back by 5 bases and J by 4 bases. Germline V gives CDR1 SEHNR, CDR2 FQNEAQ (reference sequence). This CDR3 spans 13 amino acids. The CDR3 sequence: CASSKRQGYGYTF. Here the CDR3 DNA reads TGTGCCAGCAGCAAACGACAGGGCTATGGCTACACCTTC.

The chain employs TRBV25-1 and TRBJ1-2; possibly TRBD1 for D (6 bases). Per germline, CDR1 MGHDK and CDR2 SYGVNS. Trimming took 1 base from V and 7 from J, leaving 13 bases between them. The CDR3 covers 14 residues. The CDR3 protein is CASSESRTGLGYTF. For the CDR3, the DNA is TGTGCCAGCAGTGAATCTCGTACAGGGCTTGGCTACACCTTC.

The genes are TRBV11-2 and TRBJ2-1; 8 nucleotides line up with TRBD2. Unmatched junction bases numbered 6, after V lost 2 bases and J lost 6 bases. The CDR3 sequence is 15 residues long. Germline assignment: CDR1 SGHAT and CDR2 FQNNGV. The DNA of the CDR3 is TGTGCCAGCAGCTTACAACCTGGGACTAGCAATGAGCAGTTCTTC. Its protein is CASSLQPGTSNEQFF.

In this sample, this clonotype turned up a few times. The rearrangement links TRBV6-2 or TRBV6-3 to TRBJ2-3; 12 bases map to TRBD2. The germline V gene has CDR1 MNHEY and CDR2 SVGEGT. After removal of 2 bases from V and 7 bases from J, the junction contained 4 bases not matched to a gene. CDR3 size: 15 residues. CDR3 sequence (DNA): TGTGCCAGCAGTTACCCAGGACTAGCGGGAAATACGCAGTATTTT. It specifies CASSYPGLAGNTQYF.

The rearrangement joins TRBV2 to TRBJ2-3; TRBD2 agrees at 11 bases. Looked up from germline, CDR1 is SNHLY and CDR2 is FYNNEI. The CDR3 totals 17 residues. V dropped 4 bases and J dropped 2; count of bases not matched to a gene: 8. The CDR3 loop is CASSVASGGFYTDTQYF. The CDR3, as DNA: TGTGCCAGCAGTGTCGCTAGCGGGGGGTTTTACACAGATACGCAGTATTTT.

This chain connects TRBV29-1 to TRBJ2-3; 13 bases agree with TRBD2. In germline, CDR1 is SQVTM, CDR2 ANQGSEA. This CDR3 contains 16 residues. The trim removed 7 bases at V and 0 bases at J, leaving 7 bases unmatched. The CDR3 region has the DNA TGCAGCGCCGAAGGACTAGCGGGGGTGAGCACAGATACGCAGTATTTT. Translated, it gives CSAEGLAGVSTDTQYF.

This clonotype was seen more than once but under ten times. The chain joins TRBV6-2 or TRBV6-3 to TRBJ2-4; the D gene could be TRBD1 or TRBD2 (6 bases each). The CDR3 consists of 15 residues. V lost 4 bases and J 5 bases, leaving 15 bases between the germline ends. The germline V gene encodes CDR1 MNHEY and CDR2 SVGEGT. In DNA, the CDR3 is TGTGCCAGCAGTTGGTGGGGGCGCGGGGAAAACATTCAGTACTTC. Protein sequence: CASSWWGRGENIQYF.

Only one count was recorded for this clonotype. V and J are TRBV18 and TRBJ2-3, with 8 nucleotides matching TRBD2. Germline lookup yields CDR1 KGHSH and CDR2 LQKENI. The CDR3 has 16 residues. J gave up 0 bases and V 0 bases, and 2 bases lay outside the gene matches. DNA of the CDR3: TGTGCCAGCTCACCACCCGGACTAGCTAGCACAGATACGCAGTATTTT. It translates to CASSPPGLASTDTQYF.

The chain combines TRBV4-3 with TRBJ1-1; D not certain. The V and J ends lost 1 base and 13 bases respectively, with 19 bases between them. CDR3 size: 14 residues. The germline gives CDR1 LGHNA, CDR2 YSLEER. The CDR3 DNA reads TGCGCCAGCAGCCAAGGCCCAACTCCCCCCCCACATTTCTTT. This translates into CASSQGPTPPPHFF.

The V and J genes are TRBV27 and TRBJ1-1; no clear D. CDR3 length: 14 residues. The germline V and J ends were trimmed by 1 base and 3 bases, with 9 bases remaining between them. Per the germline V gene, CDR1 is MNHEY and CDR2 is SMNVEV (reference sequence). This CDR3 reads CASSLYFRDTEAFF. CDR3 in DNA: TGTGCCAGCAGTTTATATTTTCGGGACACTGAAGCTTTCTTT.

The sample holds a few counts of this clonotype. This rearrangement joins TRBV5-1 to TRBJ2-3; 7 bases map to TRBD2. This CDR3 comprises 16 residues. Germline V gene lookup returns CDR1 SGHRS and CDR2 YFSETQ. Unmatched junction bases numbered 13, after V lost 6 bases and J lost 3 bases. CDR3 bases: TGCGCCAGCACCCAGGAGCCCAGCGGGGTAACAGATACGCAGTATTTT. Residues: CASTQEPSGVTDTQYF.

The chain combines TRBV5-1 with TRBJ2-5; 13 bases fit TRBD2. This CDR3 has 16 amino acids. Germline V gene sequence: CDR1 SGHRS, CDR2 YFSETQ. The V and J ends lost 4 bases and 2 bases, in that order; junction bases with no gene match: 5. CDR3 nucleotides: TGCGCCAGCAGCACCGGACTAGCGGGGGATCAAGAGACCCAGTACTTC. Amino acids: CASSTGLAGDQETQYF.

V and J are TRBV7-3 and TRBJ2-6, with D perhaps TRBD2 (5 bases). Germline assignment: CDR1 SGHTA and CDR2 FQGTGA. The CDR3 is 16 residues long. V shed 2 bases and J shed 2 bases, with 10 bases lying between them. The CDR3 DNA sequence: TGTGCCAGCAGCTTATCGGGGAGCCCTGGGGCCAACGTCCTGACTTTC. Its protein product is CASSLSGSPGANVLTF.

V usage is TRBV7-8 and J usage is TRBJ2-1, with 10 positions matching TRBD1. The CDR3 runs 17 residues. The trim removed 5 bases at V and 3 bases at J, leaving 10 bases unmatched. In germline, CDR1 is SGHVS, CDR2 FQNEAQ. CDR3 region: CASSKKPGQGNYNEQFF. The CDR3 nucleotides are TGTGCCAGCAGCAAGAAACCGGGACAGGGGAACTACAATGAGCAGTTCTTC.

This clonotype has at least ten counts. The chain is built from TRBV7-2 and TRBJ2-6; D is ambiguous. V was trimmed by 8 bases and J by 1 base, leaving 12 bases between them. The CDR3 spans 15 residues. Germline-derived CDR1 and CDR2 are SGHTA and FQGNSA. CDR3 bases: TGTGCCAGCGCCGATATGGGGTCTGGGGCCAACGTCCTGACTTTC. It yields the protein CASADMGSGANVLTF. Supplemented by reference TRBV7-2 and TRBJ2-6, the full variable domain reads GAGVSQSPSNKVTEKGKDVELRCDPISGHTALYWYRQSLGQGLEFLIYFQGNSAPDKSGLPSDRFSAERTGGSVSTLTIQRTQQEDSAVYLCASADMGSGANVLTFGAGSRLTVL.

In this sample, this clonotype turned up a few times. The J gene is TRBJ2-7, the V gene TRBV5-4; 8 nucleotides line up with TRBD1. This CDR3 region has 14 residues. The J segment lost 3 bases and the V segment lost 3 bases, leaving 5 bases of the junction unmatched. Germline values: CDR1 SGHNT, CDR2 YYREEE (reference sequence). The CDR3 sequence is CASSSNRGDYEQYV. As DNA, the CDR3 is TGTGCCAGCAGCTCGAACAGGGGGGACTACGAGCAGTACGTC.

This clonotype was counted a few times. The rearrangement joins TRBV12-3 or TRBV12-4 to TRBJ2-6; D possibly matches TRBD1 or TRBD2 (5 bases each). The CDR3 runs 16 residues. Trimming cost V 8 bases and J 1 base, with 15 bases left between them. As DNA, the CDR3 is TGTGCCAGCTTCTCGGGACGGGGTTCTGGGGCCAACGTCCTGACTTTC. Protein: CASFSGRGSGANVLTF.

The table lists this clonotype with a few counts. The gene calls are TRBV7-9 and TRBJ2-4; D is possibly TRBD1 or TRBD2 (6 bases each). The germline CDR1 and CDR2 sequences are SEHNR and FQNEAQ (reference sequence). Trimming left V 2 bases short and J 9 bases short, with 17 bases between. CDR3 length: 15 amino acids. The CDR3 protein is CASSLSGGEWSIQYF. The DNA of the CDR3 is TGTGCCAGCAGCTTATCCGGGGGCGAATGGAGCATTCAGTACTTC.

The chain has TRBV3-1 and TRBJ2-3; TRBD1 or TRBD2 may be the D gene (5 bases each). The CDR3 has 17 residues. Germline CDR1 is LGHDT and CDR2 is YNNKEL (reference sequence). Trimming pared 4 bases from V and 4 bases from J, leaving 21 bases between. Here the CDR3 DNA reads TGTGCCAGCAGCCGATTATCCGGGGCTCTCAGGGCAGATACGCAGTATTTT. This codes for CASSRLSGALRADTQYF.

The chain is built from TRBV4-2 and TRBJ2-1; the D gene is possibly TRBD1 (6 bases). Germline values: CDR1 LGHNA, CDR2 YNFKEQ. Trimming stripped 3 bases from V and 5 bases from J, with 8 bases between. The CDR3 sequence is 13 residues long. The CDR3 DNA reads TGTGCCAGCAGCCACAACAGGGACAATGAGCAGTTCTTC. Translation: CASSHNRDNEQFF.

The rearrangement joins TRBV4-2 to TRBJ1-5; D is undetermined. The CDR3 runs to 18 residues. V lost 0 bases, J lost 2 bases, and 17 bases lay in between. Per the germline V gene, CDR1 is LGHNA and CDR2 is YNFKEQ. The CDR3 bases are TGTGCCAGCAGCCAAGAAGGGAGCGCGGGTTCCCGCAATCAGCCCCAGCATTTT. Translated: CASSQEGSAGSRNQPQHF.